One and the same sample provided the 5 T cell receptor beta chains below, sequenced in a study of CD8 T cells in ankylosing spondylitis. Study conclusions and caveats: In ankylosing spondylitis blood, a motif of seven or eight highly homologous TCR beta variants appeared characteristic.

TCRdb re-derived calls from the 5' RACE reads in MiXCR, one entry per CDR3 protein. The sample contains 700,000 to 850,000 distinct CDR3 sequences, about an eighth of which appear only once. Antigens of these TCRs are unknown. Specimen: blood, either unsorted or a sorted T cell fraction (not recorded which). The receptors here all came from a male donor with ankylosing spondylitis.

V is TRBV5-1 and J is TRBJ2-2, with D uncertain. Trimming removed 4 bases from V and 3 bases from J, with 7 bases in between. CDR3 length: 13 residues. Per the germline V gene, CDR1 is SGHRS and CDR2 is YFSETQ. CDR3 region: CASSTEDTGELFF. DNA of the CDR3: TGCGCCAGCAGCACAGAAGACACCGGGGAGCTGTTTTTT.

There are a few counts of this clonotype. The J gene is TRBJ2-4, the V gene TRBV5-1; no clear D. The CDR3 runs to 17 residues. Trimming stripped 2 bases from V and 1 base from J, with 16 bases between. Germline V gene lookup returns CDR1 SGHRS and CDR2 YFSETQ. The CDR3 spells CASSLQLFQEAKNIQYF. CDR3 nucleotides: TGCGCCAGCAGCTTACAGCTTTTCCAAGAGGCCAAAAACATTCAGTACTTC.

The chain couples TRBV18 to TRBJ1-4; TRBD1 is a possible D gene (5 bases). CDR3 length equals 15 residues. With 4 bases removed from V and 8 bases from J, the gap between germline ends came to 17 bases. Per the germline V gene, CDR1 is KGHSH and CDR2 is LQKENI. The CDR3 DNA is TGTGCCAGCTCACTAGAGCTGGGGGATGGCGAAAAACTGTTTTTT. Its translation: CASSLELGDGEKLFF.

This clonotype was counted many times. V is TRBV6-1 and J is TRBJ2-1; D perhaps matches TRBD1 (6 bases). The CDR3 totals 16 residues. Germline CDR1 MNHNS, CDR2 SASEGT. Trimming stripped 5 bases from V and 4 bases from J, with 18 bases between. In nucleotides, the CDR3 is TGTGCCAGCAGTCGAGCCGTCGGGACACCTTACAATGAGCAGTTCTTC. Its translation: CASSRAVGTPYNEQFF.

This rearrangement joins TRBV5-6 to TRBJ2-2, with TRBD2 identical over 8 bases. Trimming cost V 0 bases and J 0 bases; bases outside gene matches: 1. CDR3 length: 16 residues. CDR1 is SGHDT and CDR2 is YYEEEE in the germline V gene. CDR3 amino acids: CASSLDSGTNTGELFF. In DNA, the CDR3 is TGTGCCAGCAGCTTGGATAGCGGGACGAACACCGGGGAGCTGTTTTTT.